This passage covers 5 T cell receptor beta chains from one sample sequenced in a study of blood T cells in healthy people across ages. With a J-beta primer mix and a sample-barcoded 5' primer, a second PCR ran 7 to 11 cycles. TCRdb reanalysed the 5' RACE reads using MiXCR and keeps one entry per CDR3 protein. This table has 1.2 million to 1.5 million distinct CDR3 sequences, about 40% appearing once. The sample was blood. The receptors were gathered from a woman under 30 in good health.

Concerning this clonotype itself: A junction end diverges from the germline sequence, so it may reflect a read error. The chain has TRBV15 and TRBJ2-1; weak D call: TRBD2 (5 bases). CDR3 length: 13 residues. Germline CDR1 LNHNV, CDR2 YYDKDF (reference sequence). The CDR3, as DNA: TGTACCACCTCCAGCGGTATTCCCAATGAGCAGTTCTTC. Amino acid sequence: CTTSSGIPNEQFF.

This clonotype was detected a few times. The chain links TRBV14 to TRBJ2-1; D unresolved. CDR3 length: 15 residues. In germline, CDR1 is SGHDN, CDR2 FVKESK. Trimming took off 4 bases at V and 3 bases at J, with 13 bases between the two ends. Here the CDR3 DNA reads TGTGCCAGCAGCCGACTCGCTTGGTACTACAATGAGCAGTTCTTC. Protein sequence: CASSRLAWYYNEQFF.

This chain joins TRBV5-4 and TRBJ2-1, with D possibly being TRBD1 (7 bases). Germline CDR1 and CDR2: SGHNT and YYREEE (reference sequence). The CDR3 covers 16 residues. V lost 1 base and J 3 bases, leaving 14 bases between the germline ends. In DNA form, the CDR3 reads TGTGCCAGCAGCTTGCCGGACAGGACTATCTACAATGAGCAGTTCTTC. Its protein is CASSLPDRTIYNEQFF.

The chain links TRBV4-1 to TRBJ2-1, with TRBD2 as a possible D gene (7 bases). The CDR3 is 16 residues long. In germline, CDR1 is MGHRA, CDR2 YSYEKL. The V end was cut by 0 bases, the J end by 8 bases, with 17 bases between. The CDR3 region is CASSQEEWGGRDEQFF. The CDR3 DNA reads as TGCGCCAGCAGCCAAGAAGAATGGGGGGGCAGGGATGAGCAGTTCTTC.

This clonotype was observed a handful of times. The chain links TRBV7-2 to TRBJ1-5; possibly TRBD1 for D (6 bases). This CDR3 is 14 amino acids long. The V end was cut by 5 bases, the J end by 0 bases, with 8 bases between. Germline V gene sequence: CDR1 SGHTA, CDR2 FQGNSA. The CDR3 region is CASSRDTSNQPQHF. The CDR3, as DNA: TGTGCCAGCAGCCGGGACACTAGCAATCAGCCCCAGCATTTT.